These 32 T cell receptor beta chains came from one sample sequenced in a study of regulatory T cells in long-lasting Graves disease. The time point was: persistent/refractory GD, antithyroid drugs over 5 years with positive TRAb. Researchers made the TCR library from RNA that was extracted from PBMCs. Arm-PCR of CDR3 regions with iRepertoire HTBI primers generated TCR beta libraries. TCRdb analysed the multiplex PCR reads with MiXCR anew, one entry per CDR3 protein. The sample lists approximately 500,000 distinct CDR3 sequences; roughly a fifth were seen once. The sample was peripheral blood mononuclear cells (PBMCs), taken when the disease was refractory, from a patient treated with antithyroid drugs. Every receptor here comes from a female donor with Graves disease.

At least ten counts were recorded for this clonotype. The chain employs TRBV28 and TRBJ2-7; D is possibly TRBD1 (6 bases). This CDR3 contains 15 residues. Germline V CDR1 and CDR2: MDHEN, SYDVKM. Trimming took 5 bases from V and 3 from J, leaving 17 bases between them. The CDR3 protein is CASSPTGYEIYEQYF. The CDR3 DNA follows: TGTGCCAGCAGTCCCACAGGGTACGAAATCTACGAGCAGTACTTC.

This clonotype has at least ten counts. The chain recombines TRBV3-1 with TRBJ1-6; D not certain. Deletions cut 3 bases from V and 9 bases from J, with 9 bases between. From germline, CDR1 is LGHDT and CDR2 YNNKEL (reference sequence). CDR3 length: 13 residues. For the CDR3, the DNA is TGTGCCAGCAGCCACCAAGGTAGTTCACCCCTCCACTTT. Translated, it gives CASSHQGSSPLHF.

A word on this clonotype: The junction does not match germline at one end; this may be a read error. This chain joins TRBV4-1 and TRBJ2-7, with D perhaps assigned TRBD1 or TRBD2 (6 bases each). The CDR3 is 15 residues long. Germline V gene data show CDR1 as MGHRA and CDR2 as YSYEKL. CDR3 protein: CASSQDWPGAVEQYF. CDR3 nucleotide sequence: TGTGCCAGCAGCCAAGACTGGCCGGGGGCGGTCGAGCAGTACTTC.

The chain couples TRBV6-1 to TRBJ1-4; TRBD1 matches 11 bases. In germline, CDR1 is MNHNS, CDR2 SASEGT. The V gene end was trimmed by 6 bases and the J gene end by 5 bases; junction bases not matched to a gene: 5. The CDR3 is 15 residues long. CDR3 sequence: CASSSRDRGNEKLFF. CDR3 sequence (DNA): TGTGCCAGCAGCTCAAGGGACAGGGGGAATGAAAAACTGTTTTTT.

The gene calls are TRBV6-9 and TRBJ1-3, with a tentative D call TRBD1 (5 bases). CDR3 size: 15 residues. Germline V lookup: CDR1 MNHGY, CDR2 SVAAGI. Trimming removed 3 bases from V and 2 bases from J, with 11 bases in between. CDR3 loop: CASSYGRAAGNTIYF. Written as DNA, the CDR3 is TGTGCCAGCAGTTACGGCAGGGCGGCTGGAAACACCATATATTTT.

The chain couples TRBV6-2 or TRBV6-3 to TRBJ1-2; 8 nucleotides align to TRBD1. CDR3 length equals 13 residues. Per germline, CDR1 MNHEY and CDR2 SVGEGT. V trimming: 8 bases; J trimming: 8 bases; junction bases outside the gene matches: 10. The CDR3 nucleotides are TGTGCCAGCGGTCCGCAGGGGGCGGGCGGCTACACCTTC. Translating gives CASGPQGAGGYTF.

In this sample, this clonotype turned up many times. The J gene is TRBJ2-7, the V gene TRBV2; D remains unclear. The germline V gene encodes CDR1 SNHLY and CDR2 FYNNEI. This CDR3 spans 12 amino acids. The V gene lost 0 bases and the J gene lost 5 bases, with 5 bases spanning the gap. The CDR3 DNA reads TGTGCCAGCAGTGAAGCGCTTGACGAGCAGTACTTC. Its protein is CASSEALDEQYF.

This clonotype was seen at least ten times. This chain joins TRBV28 and TRBJ1-2; TRBD1 might be the D (5 bases). Germline CDR1 reads MDHEN; CDR2 reads SYDVKM. Trimming cost V 4 bases and J 3 bases, with 12 bases left between them. CDR3 length: 14 amino acids. The CDR3 DNA follows: TGTGCCAGCAGTTCCCTGGGGGGGTACTATGGCTACACCTTC. It yields the protein CASSSLGGYYGYTF.

This clonotype was seen at least ten times. J is TRBJ2-5 and V is TRBV6-1; D is ambiguous. The CDR3 has 13 amino acids. Trimming removed 3 bases from V and 6 bases from J, with 11 bases in between. In germline, CDR1 is MNHNS, CDR2 SASEGT. DNA of the CDR3: TGTGCCAGCAGTGACTCCTCTGGGAAGACCCAGTACTTC. Its translation: CASSDSSGKTQYF.

The chain has TRBV7-2 and TRBJ1-5; D call uncertain. In germline, CDR1 is SGHTA, CDR2 FQGNSA. V lost 5 bases, J lost 0 bases, and 8 bases lay in between. The CDR3 runs to 14 residues. The CDR3 sequence: CASSPHSSNQPQHF. The CDR3 nucleotides are TGTGCCAGCAGCCCCCACAGTAGCAATCAGCCCCAGCATTTT.

With regard to this clonotype: A much larger clone lies a single base off, so this may be a read error. The J gene is TRBJ2-4, the V gene TRBV3-1; possibly TRBD1 or TRBD2 for D (6 bases each). CDR3 length equals 13 residues. V was pared by 6 bases and J by 15 bases, with 21 bases between. CDR1 and CDR2 (germline): LGHDT, YNNKEL (reference sequence). CDR3 sequence reads: CASRLENGGGLYF. As DNA, the CDR3 is TGTGCCAGCAGACTCGAGAACGGGGGCGGGCTGTACTTC.

Comments on this clonotype: A much larger clone lies a single base off, so this may be a read error. The chain is built from TRBV28 and TRBJ2-2; possibly TRBD2 for D (5 bases). The CDR3 is made up of 14 amino acids. The V gene's germline CDR1 is MDHEN and CDR2 SYDVKM. The CDR3 DNA follows: TGTGCCGCCGGGTTCAGCGGTGGCACCGGGGAGCTGTCTTTT. It translates to CAAGFSGGTGELSF.

This clonotype was seen many times. The genes are TRBV12-3 or TRBV12-4 and TRBJ2-1; D is undetermined. V was trimmed by 6 bases and J by 9 bases, leaving 9 bases between them. The CDR3 covers 11 residues. The CDR3 sequence: CASSSTPEQFF. The CDR3 bases are TGTGCCAGCAGCTCTACCCCTGAGCAGTTCTTC.

This clonotype was seen more than once but under ten times. The V gene is TRBV10-1, the J gene TRBJ2-2; the D gene is possibly TRBD1 (6 bases). The CDR3 has 14 residues. The germline V gene has CDR1 WNHNN and CDR2 SYGVQD (reference sequence). Trimming removed 9 bases from V and 4 bases from J, with 15 bases in between. CDR3 sequence reads: CASNPGHATGELFF. CDR3 in DNA: TGCGCCAGTAATCCGGGACATGCCACCGGGGAGCTGTTTTTT.

The table lists this clonotype with a count of one. A much bigger clone sits one base away, suggesting this may be a read error. The chain uses TRBV7-6 and TRBJ2-2, with D hard to call. CDR3 length: 17 residues. V was trimmed by 3 bases and J by 1 base, leaving 15 bases between them. Germline values: CDR1 SGHVS, CDR2 FNYEAQ. CDR3 amino acids: CASSFKRISGNTGELFF. The CDR3 coding sequence is TGTGCCAGCAGCTTTAAAAGGATTAGTGGGAACACCGGGGAGCTGTTTTTT.

The chain recombines TRBV7-9 with TRBJ2-7; D uncertain. The CDR3 is 12 residues long. Germline CDR1 SEHNR, CDR2 FQNEAQ (reference sequence). Trimming took 6 bases from V and 4 from J, leaving 10 bases between them. As DNA, the CDR3 is TGTGCCAGCAGTAAGGAAAATTACGAGCAGTACTTC. It specifies CASSKENYEQYF.

The genes are TRBV9 and TRBJ2-7; D uncertain. Between the trimmed V and J ends, which lost 0 bases and 6 bases, there was a span of 10 bases. This CDR3 has 13 amino acids. Germline CDR1 SGDLS, CDR2 YYNGEE. CDR3 bases: TGTGCCAGCAGCGTAGCAGACCTGGGCGAGCAGTACTTC. This translates into CASSVADLGEQYF.

This clonotype has a count of ten or more. V is TRBV9 and J is TRBJ1-2; D possibly corresponds to TRBD1 (5 bases). From germline, CDR1 is SGDLS and CDR2 YYNGEE. Between the trimmed V and J ends, which lost 3 bases and 3 bases, there was a span of 15 bases. This CDR3 spans 15 amino acids. The CDR3 DNA follows: TGTGCCAGCAGCGGTGTTGCGGACATGCACTATGGCTACACCTTC. Translating gives CASSGVADMHYGYTF.

This clonotype came up many times. The chain recombines TRBV11-2 with TRBJ1-1; D remains ambiguous. Germline CDR1 is SGHAT and CDR2 is FQNNGV. The CDR3 totals 12 residues. Trimming removed 5 bases from V and 7 bases from J, with 11 bases in between. The CDR3 sequence is CASSLLRNEAFF. As DNA, the CDR3 is TGTGCCAGCAGCCTTCTTCGAAATGAAGCTTTCTTT.

About this clonotype itself: A junction end diverges from the germline sequence, so it may reflect a read error. V is TRBV2 and J is TRBJ1-2; TRBD1 might be the D (5 bases). This CDR3 has 13 amino acids. The germline V gene encodes CDR1 SNHLY and CDR2 FYNNEI. The CDR3 DNA reads TGTGCCAGCAGGAACGGGACGGCTCTGAGCTACACTTTC. This translates into CASRNGTALSYTF.

This clonotype showed up just a few times. A read error may explain this, as a much larger clone is one base away. J is TRBJ2-7 and V is TRBV28; D might be TRBD1 (6 bases). Germline loops: CDR1 MDHEN, CDR2 SYDVKM. Trimming removed 7 bases from V and 5 bases from J, with 24 bases in between. The CDR3 runs 16 residues. DNA for the CDR3: TGTGCCAGCAAAGTTACAGGGAGCCCCGCTTCCGACGAGCAGTACTTC. Its protein is CASKVTGSPASDEQYF.

The chain is built from TRBV3-1 and TRBJ2-7; possibly TRBD2 for D (5 bases). The CDR3 totals 14 residues. V lost 1 base to trimming and J lost 4 bases, with 11 bases between them. Germline V gene lookup returns CDR1 LGHDT and CDR2 YNNKEL (reference sequence). The CDR3 loop is CASSQGEGPYEQYF. The CDR3, as DNA: TGTGCCAGCAGCCAAGGAGAGGGCCCTTACGAGCAGTACTTC.

In its sample, this clonotype was seen many times. CDR3 sequence: CASSVRDGYTF. CDR3 nucleotide sequence: TGTGCCAGCAGTGTTAGGGATGGCTACACCTTC. This sequence joins TRBV28 and TRBJ1-2, with D hard to call. The V end was cut by 5 bases, the J end by 6 bases, with 7 bases between. Germline CDR1 is MDHEN and CDR2 is SYDVKM. This CDR3 is built from 11 residues.

The V and J genes are TRBV19 and TRBJ2-1; D uncertain. CDR3 length: 14 residues. The V gene's germline CDR1 is LNHDA and CDR2 SQIVND (reference sequence). Trimming removed 3 bases from V and 5 bases from J, with 11 bases in between. CDR3 in DNA: TGTGCCAGTAGTATCACGGGCCCCCACAATGAGCAGTTCTTC. Translated, it gives CASSITGPHNEQFF.

In this sample, this clonotype turned up a few times. One end of the junction is discordant with germline, which a read error may explain. The gene calls are TRBV18 and TRBJ1-4; D unclear. CDR3 length: 13 residues. Germline V lookup: CDR1 KGHSH, CDR2 LQKENI. DNA of the CDR3: TGTGCCAGCTCATCACCCGGAGGTGAAAAACTGTTTTTT. Amino acids: CASSSPGGEKLFF.

In its sample, this clonotype was seen many times. The rearrangement uses TRBV12-3 or TRBV12-4 and TRBJ1-2; unclear D gene. Deletions cut 4 bases from V and 8 bases from J, with 11 bases between. There are 12 residues in the CDR3. CDR3 sequence (DNA): TGTGCCAGCAGTTATGCCTCGGGGGGCTACACCTTC. It is translated as CASSYASGGYTF.

The sample holds many counts of this clonotype. The chain uses TRBV12-3 or TRBV12-4 and TRBJ1-6; maybe TRBD1 (6 bases). There are 16 residues in the CDR3. Trimming left V 4 bases short and J 11 bases short, with 21 bases between. The CDR3 DNA follows: TGTGCCAGCAGTTCCTCGGCCGGGGGCGGACCTGCACCCCTCCACTTT. Its protein product is CASSSSAGGGPAPLHF.

This clonotype occurred many times. The chain is built from TRBV12-3 or TRBV12-4 and TRBJ2-5, with 7 bases lining up with TRBD2. With V trimmed by 2 bases and J by 2 bases, 2 bases remained unmatched. The CDR3 consists of 14 residues. The CDR3 loop reads CASSLRRGQETQYF. The CDR3, as DNA: TGTGCCAGCAGTTTAAGGCGGGGGCAAGAGACCCAGTACTTC.

About this clonotype: With a far larger clone one base away, a read error is the likely cause. J is TRBJ2-5 and V is TRBV7-9, with TRBD1 as a possible D gene (5 bases). With 4 bases removed from V and 2 bases from J, the gap between germline ends came to 17 bases. This CDR3 has 16 residues. The germline CDR1 and CDR2 sequences are SEHNR and FQNEAQ (reference sequence). CDR3 residues: CASSSGMRTLQETQYF. CDR3 in DNA: TGTGCCAGCAGCTCCGGAATGAGGACACTACAAGAGACCCAGTACTTC.

J is TRBJ1-4 and V is TRBV9; no reliable D call. V was clipped by 0 bases and J by 0 bases, with 15 bases between them. The CDR3 length is 18 residues. Germline values: CDR1 SGDLS, CDR2 YYNGEE. CDR3 nucleotides: TGTGCCAGCAGCGTAGGACCGATCACCGCAGCAACTAATGAAAAACTGTTTTTT. It is translated as CASSVGPITAATNEKLFF.

This clonotype was recorded a few times. The CDR3 DNA follows: TGTGCCAGCAGCACGACCAGGGAACTTTCACCCCTCCACTTT. It yields the protein CASSTTRELSPLHF. This chain links TRBV7-9 with TRBJ1-6; a possible D gene is TRBD1 (5 bases). Trimming cost V 5 bases and J 9 bases, with 14 bases left between them. Germline CDR1 reads SEHNR; CDR2 reads FQNEAQ (reference sequence). This CDR3 is built from 14 residues.

This clonotype was seen only a few times. The gene calls are TRBV28 and TRBJ1-5; D call uncertain. This CDR3 is built from 13 residues. The V gene's germline CDR1 is MDHEN and CDR2 SYDVKM. V lost 2 bases and J 6 bases, leaving 8 bases between the germline ends. The CDR3 is CASSLDNGQPQHF. DNA for the CDR3: TGTGCCAGCAGTTTAGATAATGGTCAGCCCCAGCATTTT.